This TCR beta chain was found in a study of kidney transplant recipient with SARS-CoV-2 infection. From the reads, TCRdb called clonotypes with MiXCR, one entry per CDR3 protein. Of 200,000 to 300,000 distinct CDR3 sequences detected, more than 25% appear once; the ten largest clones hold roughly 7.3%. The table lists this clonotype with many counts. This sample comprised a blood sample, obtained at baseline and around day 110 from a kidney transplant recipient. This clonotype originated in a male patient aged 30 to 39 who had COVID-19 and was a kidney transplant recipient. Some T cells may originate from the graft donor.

The CDR3 DNA sequence: TGTGCCAGCAGCATAGGACTAGAGCAGTACTTC. It is translated as CASSIGLEQYF. This sequence joins TRBV7-8 and TRBJ2-7; TRBD2 might be the D (6 bases). The CDR3 is made up of 11 amino acids. Trimming shortened V by 5 bases and J by 7 bases, and 9 bases separated the two germline ends. CDR1 and CDR2 from the germline V gene are SGHVS and FQNEAQ.